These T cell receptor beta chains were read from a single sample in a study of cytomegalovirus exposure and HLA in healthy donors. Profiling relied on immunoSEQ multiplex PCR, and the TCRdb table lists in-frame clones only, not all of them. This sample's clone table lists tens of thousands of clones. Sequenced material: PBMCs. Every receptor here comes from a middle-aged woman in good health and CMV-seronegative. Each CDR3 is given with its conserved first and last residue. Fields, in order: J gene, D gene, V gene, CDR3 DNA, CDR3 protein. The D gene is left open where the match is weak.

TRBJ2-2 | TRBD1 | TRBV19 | TGTGCCAGTAGTATCTTGCAGGGGGACACCGGGGAGCTGTTTTTT | CASSILQGDTGELFF
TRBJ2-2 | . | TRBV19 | TGTGCCAGTAGTATGCTGGACAGAAACACCGGGGAGCTGTTTTTT | CASSMLDRNTGELFF
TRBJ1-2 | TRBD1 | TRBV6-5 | TGTGCCAGCAGTTCTACGGGACAGTATGGCTACACCTTC | CASSSTGQYGYTF
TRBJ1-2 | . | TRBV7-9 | TGTGCCAGCAGCTTGAACAGCGGCTACACCTTC | CASSLNSGYTF
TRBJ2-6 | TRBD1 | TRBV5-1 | TGCGCCACCAGCTCCGGGACAGGGGGACCTGGGGCCAACGTCCTGACTTTC | CATSSGTGGPGANVLTF
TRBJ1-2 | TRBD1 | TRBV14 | TGTGCCAGCAGCCAGCAACAGGGGGCGGTTTATGGCTACACCTTC | CASSQQQGAVYGYTF
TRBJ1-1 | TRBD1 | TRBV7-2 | TGTGCCAGCAGGGCAGGGGGGCTGAACACTGAAGCTTTCTTT | CASRAGGLNTEAFF
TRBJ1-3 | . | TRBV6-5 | TGTGCCAGCAGTTACCAGTTAAGCTCTGGAAACACCATATATTTT | CASSYQLSSGNTIYF
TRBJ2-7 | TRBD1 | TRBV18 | TGTGCCAGCTCACCAACCGGACAGGGCCCCTACGAGCAGTACTTC | CASSPTGQGPYEQYF
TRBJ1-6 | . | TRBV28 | TGTGCCAGCAGTCCCCCCCAGGGGAATAATTCACCCCTCCACTTT | CASSPPQGNNSPLHF
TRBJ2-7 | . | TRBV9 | TGTGCCAGCAGCGTAGCCGCGGGGCAGGGGGTGGACGAGCAGTACTTC | CASSVAAGQGVDEQYF
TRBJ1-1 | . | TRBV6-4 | TGTGCCAGCAGTGACTCCCGGGGAGGGGCCACTGAAGCTTTCTTT | CASSDSRGGATEAFF
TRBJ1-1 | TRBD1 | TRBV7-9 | TGTGCCAGCAGCTCGATCGGACAGGCGAACACTGAAGCTTTCTTT | CASSSIGQANTEAFF
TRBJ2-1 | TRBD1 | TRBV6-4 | TGTGCCAGCAGGAGGGACAGGGGAGGGGACAATGAGCAGTTCTTC | CASRRDRGGDNEQFF
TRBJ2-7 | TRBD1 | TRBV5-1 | TGCGCCAGCAGCCCCTGGACAGGGCTAAACTACGAGCAGTACTTC | CASSPWTGLNYEQYF
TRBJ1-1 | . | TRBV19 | TGTGCCAGTGAACAGGGTAGGGGGACTGAAGCTTTCTTT | CASEQGRGTEAFF
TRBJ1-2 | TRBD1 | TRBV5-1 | TGCGCCAGCAGCCGCCGGGACAGGGGGTATGGCTACACCTTC | CASSRRDRGYGYTF
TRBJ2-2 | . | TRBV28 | TGTGCCAGCAGCCGGACACTTCGGGCGATAGACACCGGGGAGCTGTTTTTT | CASSRTLRAIDTGELFF
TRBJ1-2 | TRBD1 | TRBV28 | TGTGCCAGCAGGCCTGGACAGGGGGATGGCTACACCTTC | CASRPGQGDGYTF
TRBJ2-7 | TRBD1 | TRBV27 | TGTGCCAGCAGTTTCGGGACAGACTCCTACGAGCAGTACTTC | CASSFGTDSYEQYF
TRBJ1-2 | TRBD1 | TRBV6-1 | TGTGCCAGCAGTGAAGAGGGACAGGGGGCGCGAGGCTACACCTTC | CASSEEGQGARGYTF
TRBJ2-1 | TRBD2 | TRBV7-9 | TGTGCCAGCAGCTTAGCGGGCGGGGGGGCACACAATGAGCAGTTCTTC | CASSLAGGGAHNEQFF
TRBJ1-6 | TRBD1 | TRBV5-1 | TGCGCCAGCAGCGTGGCCGGAGGGACAGGGGATGTTTCACCCCTCCACTTT | CASSVAGGTGDVSPLHF